The 26 T cell receptor beta chains given below trace back to one sample, sequenced in a study of T-cell memory formation after mild COVID-19. From the 5' RACE reads, TCRdb called clonotypes with MiXCR, one entry per CDR3 protein. The top ten clones hold 30% to 45% of a sample with about 100,000 distinct CDR3 sequences, about 15% of them seen once. The sequencing sample was made of PBMCs or a T cell subset sorted from them (not recorded which). These receptor sequences come from a man in his late teens or twenties who had mild COVID-19 (a few samples of this study predate the infection). Cell type and time point are not known.

The gene calls are TRBV13 and TRBJ2-1, with 8 bases fitting TRBD1. Germline assignment: CDR1 PRHDT and CDR2 FYEKMQ (reference sequence). V trimming: 3 bases; J trimming: 4 bases; junction bases outside the gene matches: 5. The CDR3 length is 15 residues. The CDR3 bases are TGTGCCAGCAGCTTTGGACAGGGACCTTACAATGAGCAGTTCTTC. Protein product: CASSFGQGPYNEQFF.

J is TRBJ2-7 and V is TRBV20-1; D is perhaps TRBD1 (7 bases). This CDR3 is 15 amino acids long. The germline gives CDR1 DFQATT, CDR2 SNEGSKA (reference sequence). V was pared by 0 bases and J by 2 bases, with 14 bases between. CDR3 in amino acids: CSARDRGTVPYEQYF. The CDR3 DNA reads as TGCAGTGCTAGAGATCGCGGGACAGTCCCCTACGAGCAGTACTTC.

This clonotype was found a few times. The V gene is TRBV6-2 or TRBV6-3, the J gene TRBJ2-7; D gene unclear. Germline loops: CDR1 MNHEY, CDR2 SVGEGT. V lost 7 bases and J 3 bases, leaving 10 bases between the germline ends. The CDR3 sequence is 12 residues long. This chain's CDR3 is CASTRSDYEQYF. CDR3 DNA: TGTGCCAGCACCCGGTCGGACTACGAGCAGTACTTC.

This clonotype was detected a few times. This chain links TRBV7-2 with TRBJ2-7, with no clear D. V was cut by 1 base and J by 4 bases, with 14 bases left in between. The CDR3 covers 15 residues. Germline V gives CDR1 SGHTA, CDR2 FQGNSA. CDR3 DNA sequence: TGTGCCAGCAGCTTAGATTCAGTTGAGAGTTACGAGCAGTACTTC. This gives the protein CASSLDSVESYEQYF.

V usage is TRBV15 and J usage is TRBJ2-4, with D possibly matching TRBD2 (5 bases). Germline lookup yields CDR1 LNHNV and CDR2 YYDKDF (reference sequence). The V end lost 5 bases, the J end lost 2 bases, and 16 bases lay between the germline ends. The length of the CDR3 is 16 residues. The CDR3 spells CATSHGDRGTKNIQYF. The CDR3 coding sequence is TGTGCCACCAGCCACGGAGACCGGGGAACCAAAAACATTCAGTACTTC.

This clonotype was seen at least ten times. This chain connects TRBV6-2 or TRBV6-3 to TRBJ1-6, with D unclear. Germline V gene sequence: CDR1 MNHEY, CDR2 SVGEGT. The CDR3 spans 13 residues. The V and J ends lost 2 bases and 6 bases respectively, with 5 bases between them. CDR3 nucleotides: TGTGCCAGCAGTTACGTCCTTAATTCACCCCTCCACTTT. This gives the protein CASSYVLNSPLHF.

The sample holds a few counts of this clonotype. As DNA, the CDR3 is TGTGCCAGCAGCTTGGAGACAGTCTATGGCTACACCTTC. Protein: CASSLETVYGYTF. This chain uses TRBV5-4 with TRBJ1-2, with D perhaps matching TRBD1 (5 bases). V shed 0 bases and J shed 4 bases, with 7 bases lying between them. Per germline, CDR1 SGHNT and CDR2 YYREEE (reference sequence). The CDR3 runs 13 residues.

This clonotype was seen ten or more times. J is TRBJ2-7 and V is TRBV11-2; D uncertain. The CDR3 consists of 14 residues. Germline V CDR1 and CDR2: SGHAT, FQNNGV. Trimming removed 1 base at V and 3 bases at J, with 10 bases between. The CDR3 nucleotides read TGTGCCAGCAGCTTAGCCGTAGGGATCTACGAGCAGTACTTC. The encoded protein is CASSLAVGIYEQYF.

The chain employs TRBV5-4 and TRBJ2-1; the D gene is possibly TRBD1 (6 bases). The CDR3 is 15 residues long. The V end was cut by 1 base, the J end by 3 bases, with 11 bases between. Per the germline V gene, CDR1 is SGHNT and CDR2 is YYREEE (reference sequence). This chain's CDR3 is CASSLTGQGYNEQFF. The CDR3 DNA reads as TGTGCCAGCAGCTTGACAGGGCAGGGCTACAATGAGCAGTTCTTC.

The chain uses TRBV29-1 and TRBJ1-2, with D hard to call. V dropped 3 bases and J dropped 7 bases, with 12 bases sitting between them. This CDR3 comprises 12 residues. Germline V gives CDR1 SQVTM, CDR2 ANQGSEA. CDR3 in amino acids: CSVELEPGGYTF. In DNA, the CDR3 is TGCAGCGTTGAGCTGGAACCGGGTGGCTACACCTTC.

Ten or more counts support this clonotype. V and J are TRBV5-1 and TRBJ2-7; D possibly corresponds to TRBD1 (5 bases). The V gene lost 6 bases and the J gene lost 0 bases, with 7 bases spanning the gap. This CDR3 contains 12 residues. Germline V gene data show CDR1 as SGHRS and CDR2 as YFSETQ. CDR3 loop: CASIGDSYEQYF. In DNA form, the CDR3 reads TGCGCCAGCATAGGGGACTCCTACGAGCAGTACTTC.

The chain has TRBV29-1 and TRBJ2-1; D call uncertain. Trimming took 3 bases from V and 2 from J, leaving 14 bases between them. The V gene's germline CDR1 is SQVTM and CDR2 ANQGSEA. The CDR3 covers 15 residues. The CDR3 region is CSVEWPGAPYNEQFF. The CDR3, as DNA: TGCAGCGTTGAGTGGCCTGGTGCCCCCTACAATGAGCAGTTCTTC.

V and J are TRBV5-1 and TRBJ2-1, with D hard to call. V was cut by 7 bases and J by 8 bases, with 13 bases left in between. Germline loops: CDR1 SGHRS, CDR2 YFSETQ. The CDR3 extends over 12 amino acids. CDR3 region: CASGDSGDEQFF. For the CDR3, the DNA is TGCGCCAGCGGCGATTCTGGGGATGAGCAGTTCTTC.

This clonotype was seen more than once but under ten times. The rearrangement joins TRBV24-1 to TRBJ2-3, with D perhaps matching TRBD1 (5 bases). Trimming pared 7 bases from V and 1 base from J, leaving 17 bases between. This CDR3 is 16 amino acids long. Germline lookup yields CDR1 KGHDR and CDR2 SFDVKD. DNA for the CDR3: TGTGCCACCAGCCCTGGCCCCCTCAGGGGCACAGATACGCAGTATTTT. Its protein is CATSPGPLRGTDTQYF.

In its sample, this clonotype was seen a few times. The CDR3 here is CASSFRQGDEKLFF. The CDR3 DNA sequence: TGTGCCAGCAGTTTTCGACAGGGAGATGAAAAACTGTTTTTT. The chain has TRBV5-6 and TRBJ1-4; 7 bases agree with TRBD1. Trimming at V came to 5 bases and at J to 6 bases, leaving 7 bases not matched to a gene. Germline assignment: CDR1 SGHDT and CDR2 YYEEEE. The CDR3 length is 14 residues.

The genes are TRBV4-3 and TRBJ2-4; D is ambiguous. The CDR3 spans 15 residues. Trimming took off 3 bases at V and 3 bases at J, with 12 bases between the two ends. In germline, CDR1 is LGHNA, CDR2 YSLEER. The CDR3 sequence is CASSQSNMGKNIQYF. The CDR3 DNA follows: TGCGCCAGCAGCCAGAGCAACATGGGCAAAAACATTCAGTACTTC.

This clonotype was detected ten times or more. The chain recombines TRBV7-3 with TRBJ2-1; possible D gene TRBD1, 6 bases. V was trimmed by 2 bases and J by 6 bases, leaving 17 bases between them. The CDR3 length is 16 residues. Germline-derived CDR1 and CDR2 are SGHTA and FQGTGA. The CDR3 here is CASSLDVSGTFNEQFF. In nucleotides, the CDR3 is TGTGCCAGCAGCTTAGACGTGTCCGGGACATTCAATGAGCAGTTCTTC.

This clonotype is categorized as medium-sized (0.01 to 0.1%). The chain employs TRBV27 and TRBJ2-5; perhaps TRBD1 as D (5 bases). This CDR3 region has 14 residues. CDR1 and CDR2 from the germline V gene are MNHEY and SMNVEV (reference sequence). The germline V and J ends were trimmed by 2 bases and 2 bases, with 9 bases remaining between them. CDR3 in amino acids: CASSLDSTQETQYF. The CDR3 region has the DNA TGTGCCAGCAGTTTAGACAGCACACAAGAGACCCAGTACTTC.

This clonotype has a count of ten or more. The chain carries TRBV6-5 and TRBJ1-4; D might be TRBD1 (6 bases). Germline assignment: CDR1 MNHEY and CDR2 SVGAGI. Trimming cost V 2 bases and J 7 bases, with 17 bases left between them. The CDR3 runs to 16 residues. CDR3: CASSYQVRTDPEKLFF. CDR3 coding DNA: TGTGCCAGCAGTTACCAGGTCAGGACAGATCCTGAAAAACTGTTTTTT.

This clonotype was recorded a few times. The chain employs TRBV20-1 and TRBJ2-7, with D possibly matching TRBD1 (6 bases). Trimming left V 1 base short and J 2 bases short, with 15 bases between. CDR1 is DFQATT, CDR2 SNEGSKA, per germline (reference sequence). This CDR3 has 15 residues. The CDR3 region has the DNA TGCAGTGCTAGAGCAACCGGGACACTAGCCTACGAGCAGTACTTC. Amino acid sequence: CSARATGTLAYEQYF.

This clonotype came up a few times. This chain uses TRBV7-2 with TRBJ2-1, with 13 bases identical to TRBD2. With V trimmed by 1 base and J by 12 bases, 9 bases remained unmatched. From germline, CDR1 is SGHTA and CDR2 FQGNSA. CDR3 length equals 16 residues. This CDR3 is CASSLGVGTSGEGQFF. The CDR3 bases are TGTGCCAGCAGCTTAGGAGTGGGGACTAGCGGGGAGGGGCAGTTCTTC.

The chain uses TRBV5-5 and TRBJ1-6; D is undetermined. V was clipped by 1 base and J by 6 bases, with 2 bases between them. The germline CDR1 and CDR2 sequences are SGHKS and YYEKEE (reference sequence). This CDR3 has 12 amino acids. The CDR3: CASSLTNSPLHF. CDR3 DNA: TGTGCCAGCAGCTTGACTAATTCACCCCTCCACTTT.

This clonotype has just a few counts. The rearrangement links TRBV4-2 to TRBJ2-1, with 13 bases fitting TRBD2. V trimming: 4 bases; J trimming: 10 bases; junction bases outside the gene matches: 7. The CDR3 runs to 15 residues. The germline CDR1 and CDR2 sequences are LGHNA and YNFKEQ. CDR3 in amino acids: CASSRGLAGRYEQFF. The CDR3 DNA is TGTGCCAGCAGCCGGGGACTAGCGGGGCGGTACGAGCAGTTCTTC.

This clonotype was detected only a few times. The chain uses TRBV6-2 or TRBV6-3 and TRBJ1-1, with D perhaps TRBD1 (6 bases). V dropped 6 bases and J dropped 5 bases, with 16 bases sitting between them. CDR1 and CDR2 from the germline V gene are MNHEY and SVGEGT. The CDR3 totals 14 residues. Here the CDR3 reads CASRLQGSRTEAFF. The CDR3 DNA sequence: TGTGCCAGCAGACTACAGGGATCGCGGACTGAAGCTTTCTTT.

This clonotype was picked up many times. CDR3 residues: CASSLDPTETQYF. In nucleotides, the CDR3 is TGCGCCAGCAGCTTGGATCCGACAGAGACCCAGTACTTC. The chain combines TRBV5-1 with TRBJ2-5; D is unclear. V was clipped by 0 bases and J by 4 bases, with 7 bases between them. Looked up from germline, CDR1 is SGHRS and CDR2 is YFSETQ. This CDR3 is 13 amino acids long.

The rearrangement joins TRBV6-2 or TRBV6-3 to TRBJ2-5; 7 nucleotides match TRBD2. Germline V gene data show CDR1 as MNHEY and CDR2 as SVGEGT. The CDR3 contains 13 residues. With 6 bases clipped from V and 4 bases from J, the junction kept 5 bases outside the gene matches. Here the CDR3 reads CASRASSGETQYF. Written as DNA, the CDR3 is TGTGCCAGCAGGGCTTCTAGCGGAGAGACCCAGTACTTC.